This T cell receptor (beta chain) was captured in a study of a mutant IDH1 vaccine in newly diagnosed glioma (dated by TCRdb to the early 2020s). For the wider study: Of the roughly 30 treated patients, roughly 60% were male and approximately 38% were female, and the mean age was 40.4 years. Before enrollment, patients had received standard therapy of radiotherapy alone, temozolomide alone, or radiochemotherapy with temozolomide; most received the combination. Peripheral blood samples were drawn at six visits, namely V03 (baseline), V05, V07, V10, V12 and V13. Longitudinal TCRB deep sequencing was performed for 20 to 25 treated patients wherever samples were available for exploratory analyses. Findings and caveats that apply to the study as a whole: It was noted by the authors that analyses of patient blood samples could not be reproduced owing to sample limitations. Across multiple MHC alleles, vaccine-induced immune responses were seen in around 93% of patients. No apparent relationship was observed between pseudoprogression and alterations in the top peripheral T cell clonotypes detected by TCRB sequencing. Availability determined which PBMC samples were chosen for TCRB deep sequencing.

Receptors were amplified or captured by the immunoSEQ multiplex PCR assay. Following the manufacturer's protocol, the hsTCRB Kit was used to amplify rearranged TCR beta chain sequences. An Illumina MiSeq was used to sequence the TCRB libraries. The authors processed their data as follows. The kit vendor's proprietary platform handled demultiplexing, trimming and gene mapping. The clones in this table, taken by TCRdb from immuneACCESS, are in-frame only. Not every clone is retained; where verified, under half of the shortfall comes from an unresolved V gene, and the cause of the rest is unknown. The V and J calls and clone size are taken from that table; D and trimming were inferred from the DNA. The sample table holds some 16,000 clones, of which around 95% were seen once. Jointly, the top ten make up approximately 3.6% of the sample. Counted from cysteine to phenylalanine, this CDR3 has 18 amino acids. CDR3 DNA only is kept here, 54 bases in frame from base 1. V loses 0 bases at its end and J loses 7 bases; junction bases beyond the gene matches: 12. The germline V gene specifies MGHRA as CDR1 and YSYEKL as CDR2.

This clone came up once. Its target antigen remains unknown. Within one base of it there is no much larger clone, and no base qualities were kept. The meaning of the sample's time point label: baseline, week 1 (first vaccination visit). The treatment or condition label, as the study defines it: pre-vaccination baseline after standard-of-care therapy. All donors had newly diagnosed IDH1-mutant astrocytomas of WHO grade 3 or 4 that showed loss of nuclear ATRX. The samples were drawn from NOA16, a multicentre, single-arm, open-label phase I trial in Germany that tested a mutant IDH1 peptide vaccine in humans for the first time. Blood drawn at visit V03 was used as the baseline sample for immunogenicity testing. Genomic DNA for TCRB sequencing was isolated from EDTA blood with the DNeasy Blood and Tissue Kit.

Rearrangement joined TRBV4-1 to TRBJ1-6; 7 bases in between match TRBD1. This receptor was taken from a woman between 18 and 30 years old with glioma. Some clones in this sample may be carry-over from other donors' samples. The input for sequencing was peripheral blood mononuclear cells (PBMCs), taken from a glioma patient treated with radiotherapy, temozolomide or both. Here the CDR3 is given as CASSQDQVVGRGNSPLHF. In nucleotides, the sequence is TGCGCCAGCAGCCAAGATCAGGTTGTGGGCAGGGGGAATTCACCCCTCCACTTT.